The next 8 T cell receptor beta chains were all read from a single sample in a study of blood T cell repertoires in COVID-19. Data came from immunoSEQ multiplex PCR; TCRdb stores just in-frame clones and leaves some out. The sample has about 480,000 clones, 89% seen once. Sequencing was carried out using peripheral blood. These receptors were taken from a man in his late teens or twenties with COVID-19, enrolled during active disease.

This sequence joins TRBV5-1 and TRBJ2-7; 10 positions agree with TRBD1. The length of the CDR3 is 15 residues. Losses at the gene ends were 3 bases for V and 0 bases for J; bases not matched to a gene: 3. Germline V gene sequence: CDR1 SGHRS, CDR2 YFSETQ. Here the CDR3 reads CASSSGQGDSYEQYF. Written as DNA, the CDR3 is TGCGCCAGCAGCTCCGGACAGGGGGACTCCTACGAGCAGTACTTC. Supplemented by reference TRBV5-1 and TRBJ2-7, the full variable domain reads KAGVTQTPRYLIKTRGQQVTLSCSPISGHRSVSWYQQTPGQGLQFLFEYFSETQRNKGNFPGRFSGRQFSNSRSEMNVSTLELGDSALYLCASSSGQGDSYEQYFGPGTRLTVT.

The V and J genes are TRBV6-5 and TRBJ1-3, with 10 bases lining up with TRBD1. After removal of 6 bases from V and 2 bases from J, the junction contained 4 bases not matched to a gene. Germline V CDR1 and CDR2: MNHEY, SVGAGI. The CDR3 runs 15 residues. The CDR3 here is CASRGQGTAGNTIYF. The CDR3, as DNA: TGTGCCAGCAGGGGACAGGGGACTGCTGGAAACACCATATATTTT.

J is TRBJ1-4 and V is TRBV18, with 9 bases aligning to TRBD1. Germline CDR1 and CDR2: KGHSH and LQKENI. This CDR3 is built from 17 residues. V trimming: 4 bases; J trimming: 8 bases; junction bases outside the gene matches: 14. The CDR3 spells CASSLPKNRGLGEKLFF. The CDR3 DNA is TGTGCCAGCTCACTCCCCAAAAACAGGGGGCTAGGCGAAAAACTGTTTTTT.

The chain links TRBV6-5 to TRBJ1-1; TRBD1 might be the D (5 bases). Looked up from germline, CDR1 is MNHEY and CDR2 is SVGAGI. This CDR3 is 14 amino acids long. Trimming pared 0 bases from V and 6 bases from J, leaving 11 bases between. The CDR3 nucleotides are TGTGCCAGCAGTTACTCGCGGGGGTTAGCTGAAGCTTTCTTT. It yields the protein CASSYSRGLAEAFF.

The V gene is TRBV21-1, the J gene TRBJ2-7; the D call of TRBD1 is as the table states it, not checked on the DNA. TRBV21-1 corresponds to a pseudogene. The CDR3 runs to 15 residues. The CDR3 nucleotides read TGTGCCAGCAGCAAAGGGCGACAGATGACTTACGAGCAGTACTTC. It translates to CASSKGRQMTYEQYF.

This sequence joins TRBV20-1 and TRBJ2-3; D is uncertain. The CDR3 has 10 residues. Germline lookup yields CDR1 DFQATT and CDR2 SNEGSKA (reference sequence). V dropped 6 bases and J dropped 7 bases, with 8 bases sitting between them. The CDR3 coding sequence is TGCAGTGCCTCAACAAATACGCAGTATTTT. This gives the protein CSASTNTQYF.

The J gene is TRBJ2-2, the V gene TRBV7-9; D is possibly TRBD1 (7 bases). The V gene lost 1 base and the J gene lost 5 bases, with 17 bases spanning the gap. The CDR3 runs 17 residues. Germline V lookup: CDR1 SEHNR, CDR2 FQNEAQ (reference sequence). The CDR3: CASSLGLVEGATGELFF. For the CDR3, the DNA is TGTGCCAGCAGCTTAGGGTTGGTGGAGGGGGCGACCGGGGAGCTGTTTTTT.

The CDR3 here is CASSKDSPNEQFF. The CDR3 DNA follows: TGCGCCAGCAGTAAGGACTCCCCCAATGAGCAGTTCTTC. This chain connects TRBV10-1 to TRBJ2-1; maybe TRBD2 (5 bases). Trimming shortened V by 5 bases and J by 6 bases, and 11 bases separated the two germline ends. Germline lookup yields CDR1 WNHNN and CDR2 SYGVQD (reference sequence). CDR3 length equals 13 residues.